The entry that follows covers one T cell receptor (beta chain) sequence. PCR used 60 Vbeta primers and 13 Jbeta primers. The method was immunoSEQ multiplex PCR; TCRdb's version includes in-frame clones alone and lacks a portion of them. The repertoire includes 170,000 or so clones, 78% of them detected once, and 3% to 3.5% sits in the top ten. The data were obtained in a study of cytomegalovirus exposure and HLA in healthy donors. This clonotype was obtained from a woman aged 45-65 years in good health and CMV-seropositive. Source material: PBMCs.

CDR3 in amino acids: CASRDRGSYNEQFF. The CDR3 nucleotides read TGTGCCAGCAGAGACAGGGGTTCCTACAATGAGCAGTTCTTC. The chain is built from TRBV27 and TRBJ2-1; 8 nucleotides agree with TRBD1. Trimming took 6 bases from V and 1 from J; bases not matched to a gene: 2. This CDR3 has 14 residues. Germline CDR1 and CDR2: MNHEY and SMNVEV (reference sequence).